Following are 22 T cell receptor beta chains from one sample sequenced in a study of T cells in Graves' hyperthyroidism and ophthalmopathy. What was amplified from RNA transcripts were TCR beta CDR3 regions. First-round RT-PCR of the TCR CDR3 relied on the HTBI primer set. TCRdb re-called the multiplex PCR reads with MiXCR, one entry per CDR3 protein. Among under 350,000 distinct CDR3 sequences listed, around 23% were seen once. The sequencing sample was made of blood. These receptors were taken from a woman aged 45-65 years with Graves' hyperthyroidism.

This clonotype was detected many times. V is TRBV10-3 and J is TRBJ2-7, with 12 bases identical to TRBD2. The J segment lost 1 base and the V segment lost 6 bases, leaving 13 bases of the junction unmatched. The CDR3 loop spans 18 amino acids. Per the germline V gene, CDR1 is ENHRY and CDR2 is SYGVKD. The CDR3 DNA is TGTGCCATCAGGCAATCTCTAGCGGGAGGGCCCAATTCCTACGAGCAGTACTTC. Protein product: CAIRQSLAGGPNSYEQYF.

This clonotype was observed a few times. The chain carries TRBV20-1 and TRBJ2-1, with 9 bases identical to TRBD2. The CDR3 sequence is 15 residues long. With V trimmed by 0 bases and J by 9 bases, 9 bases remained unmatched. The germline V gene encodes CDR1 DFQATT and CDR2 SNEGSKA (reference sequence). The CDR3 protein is CSAREPGLAVREQFF. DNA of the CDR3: TGCAGTGCTAGAGAGCCGGGACTAGCAGTACGTGAGCAGTTCTTC.

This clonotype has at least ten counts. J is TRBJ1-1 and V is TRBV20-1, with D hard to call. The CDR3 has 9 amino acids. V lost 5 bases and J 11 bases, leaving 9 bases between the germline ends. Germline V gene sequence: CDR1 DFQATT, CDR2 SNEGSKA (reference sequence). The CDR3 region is CSALRLAFF. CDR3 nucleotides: TGCAGTGCTTTGCGACTGGCTTTCTTT.

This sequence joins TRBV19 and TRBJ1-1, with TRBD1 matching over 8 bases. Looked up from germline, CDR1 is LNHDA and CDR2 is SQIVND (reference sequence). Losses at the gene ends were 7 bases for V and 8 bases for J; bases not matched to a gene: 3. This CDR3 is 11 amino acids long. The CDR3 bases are TGTGCCAGTATCAGGACAGGGGAAGCTTTCTTT. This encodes CASIRTGEAFF.

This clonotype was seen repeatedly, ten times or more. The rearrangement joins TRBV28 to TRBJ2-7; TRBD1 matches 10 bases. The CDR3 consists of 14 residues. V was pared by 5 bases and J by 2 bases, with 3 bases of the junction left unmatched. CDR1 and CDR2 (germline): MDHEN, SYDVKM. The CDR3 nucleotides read TGTGCCAGCAGTCGGGACAGGGGTACCTACGAGCAGTACTTC. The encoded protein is CASSRDRGTYEQYF.

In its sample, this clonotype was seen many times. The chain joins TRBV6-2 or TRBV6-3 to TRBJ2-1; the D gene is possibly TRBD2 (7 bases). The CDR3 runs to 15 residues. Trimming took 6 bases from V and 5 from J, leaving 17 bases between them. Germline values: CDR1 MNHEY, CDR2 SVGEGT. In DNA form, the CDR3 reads TGTGCCAGCAGAACCACGGGGGGCGGAGACAATGAGCAGTTCTTC. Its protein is CASRTTGGGDNEQFF.

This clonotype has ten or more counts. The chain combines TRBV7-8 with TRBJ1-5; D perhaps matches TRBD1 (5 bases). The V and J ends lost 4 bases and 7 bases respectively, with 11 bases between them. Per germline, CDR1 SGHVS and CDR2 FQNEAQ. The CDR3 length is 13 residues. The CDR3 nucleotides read TGTGCCAGCAGCTCCCGGGGGGGACAGCCCCAGCATTTT. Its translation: CASSSRGGQPQHF.

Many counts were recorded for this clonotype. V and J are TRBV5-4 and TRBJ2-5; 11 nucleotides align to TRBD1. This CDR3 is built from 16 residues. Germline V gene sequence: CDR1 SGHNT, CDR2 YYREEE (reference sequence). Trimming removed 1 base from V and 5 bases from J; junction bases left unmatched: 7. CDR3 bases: TGTGCCAGCAGCTTGTCCATGGACAGGGGGCAGGAGACCCAGTACTTC. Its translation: CASSLSMDRGQETQYF.

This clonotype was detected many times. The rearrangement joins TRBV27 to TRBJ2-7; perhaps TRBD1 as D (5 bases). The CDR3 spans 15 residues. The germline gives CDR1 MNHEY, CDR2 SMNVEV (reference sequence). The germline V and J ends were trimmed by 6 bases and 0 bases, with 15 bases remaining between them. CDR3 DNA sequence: TGTGCCAGCAGAGGGGCGGAACTAACCTCCTACGAGCAGTACTTC. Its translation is CASRGAELTSYEQYF.

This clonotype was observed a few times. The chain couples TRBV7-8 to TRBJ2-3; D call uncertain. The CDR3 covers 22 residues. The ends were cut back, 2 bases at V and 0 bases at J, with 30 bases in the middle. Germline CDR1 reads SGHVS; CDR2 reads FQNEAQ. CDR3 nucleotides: TGTGCCAGCAGCTTAAGATTTCGGTCCAGGAGCCAAACCTTAACTAGCACAGATACGCAGTATTTT. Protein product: CASSLRFRSRSQTLTSTDTQYF.

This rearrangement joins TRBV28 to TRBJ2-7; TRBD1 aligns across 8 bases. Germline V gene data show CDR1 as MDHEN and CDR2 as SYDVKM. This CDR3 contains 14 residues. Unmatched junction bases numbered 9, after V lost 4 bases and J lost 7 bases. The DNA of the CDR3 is TGTGCCAGCAGTTCCCCGACAGGGGTGGGGGAGCAGTACTTC. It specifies CASSSPTGVGEQYF.

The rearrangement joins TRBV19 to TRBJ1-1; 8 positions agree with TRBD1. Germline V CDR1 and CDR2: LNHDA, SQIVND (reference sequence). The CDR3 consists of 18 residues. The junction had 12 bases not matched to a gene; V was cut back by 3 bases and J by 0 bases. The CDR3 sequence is CASSMFVGTGVMNTEAFF. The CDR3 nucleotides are TGTGCCAGTAGTATGTTTGTCGGGACAGGCGTTATGAACACTGAAGCTTTCTTT.

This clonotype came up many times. This CDR3 reads CASSPPDDRSYNEQFF. CDR3 DNA: TGTGCCAGCAGCCCCCCAGATGACAGGTCCTACAATGAGCAGTTCTTC. V is TRBV7-3 and J is TRBJ2-1; tentatively, D is TRBD1 (6 bases). Trimming left V 5 bases short and J 1 base short, with 15 bases between. Germline V lookup: CDR1 SGHTA, CDR2 FQGTGA. CDR3 length: 16 amino acids.

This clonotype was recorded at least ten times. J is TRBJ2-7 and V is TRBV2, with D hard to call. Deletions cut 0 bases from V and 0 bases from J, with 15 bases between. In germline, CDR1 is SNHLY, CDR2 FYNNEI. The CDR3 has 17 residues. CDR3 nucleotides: TGTGCCAGCAGTGAAGCGCTGAGCCATCCCAGCTCCTACGAGCAGTACTTC. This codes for CASSEALSHPSSYEQYF.

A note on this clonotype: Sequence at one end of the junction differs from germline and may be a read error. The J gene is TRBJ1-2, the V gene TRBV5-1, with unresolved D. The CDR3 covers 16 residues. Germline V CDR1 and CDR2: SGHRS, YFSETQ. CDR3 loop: CASSSRNTFRLYGYTF. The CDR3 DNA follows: TGTGCCAGCAGCTCTAGAAACACCTTTCGCCTCTATGGCTACACCTTC.

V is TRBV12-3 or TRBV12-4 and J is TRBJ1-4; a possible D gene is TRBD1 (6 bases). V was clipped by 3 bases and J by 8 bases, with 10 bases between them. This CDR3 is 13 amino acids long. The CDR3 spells CASSFRTEEKLFF. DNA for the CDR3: TGTGCCAGCAGTTTTAGGACAGAAGAAAAACTGTTTTTT.

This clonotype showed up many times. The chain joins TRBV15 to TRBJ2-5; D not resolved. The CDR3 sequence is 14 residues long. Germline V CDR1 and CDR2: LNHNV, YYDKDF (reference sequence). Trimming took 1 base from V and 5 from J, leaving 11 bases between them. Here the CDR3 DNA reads TGTGCCACCAGCAGAGCTACGGGTCAGGAGACCCAGTACTTC. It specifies CATSRATGQETQYF.

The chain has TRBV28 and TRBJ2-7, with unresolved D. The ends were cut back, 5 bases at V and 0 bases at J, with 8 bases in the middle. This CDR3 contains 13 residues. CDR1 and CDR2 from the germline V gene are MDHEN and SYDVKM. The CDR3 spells CASSADGSYEQYF. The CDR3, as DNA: TGTGCCAGCAGTGCGGACGGCTCCTACGAGCAGTACTTC.

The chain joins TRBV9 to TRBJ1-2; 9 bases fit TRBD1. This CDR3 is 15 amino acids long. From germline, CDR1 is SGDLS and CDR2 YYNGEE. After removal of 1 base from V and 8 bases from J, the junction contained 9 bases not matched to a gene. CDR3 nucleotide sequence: TGTGCCAGCAGCGTAACCGGGACAGGGTGGGGGGGCTACACCTTC. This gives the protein CASSVTGTGWGGYTF.

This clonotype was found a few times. The CDR3 DNA reads as TGTGCCAGTTCTATCAATGAGCAGTTCTTC. Translation: CASSINEQFF. This chain links TRBV12-3 or TRBV12-4 with TRBJ2-1; D is unclear. The germline V and J ends were trimmed by 9 bases and 6 bases, with 6 bases remaining between them. The CDR3 loop spans 10 amino acids.

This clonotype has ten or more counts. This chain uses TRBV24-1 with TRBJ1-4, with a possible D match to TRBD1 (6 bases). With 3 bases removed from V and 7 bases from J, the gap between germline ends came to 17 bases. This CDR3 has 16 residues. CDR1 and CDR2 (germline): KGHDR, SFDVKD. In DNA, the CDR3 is TGTGCCACCAGTGATGGAAGGAGGGACATTGGTGAAAAACTGTTTTTT. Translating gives CATSDGRRDIGEKLFF.

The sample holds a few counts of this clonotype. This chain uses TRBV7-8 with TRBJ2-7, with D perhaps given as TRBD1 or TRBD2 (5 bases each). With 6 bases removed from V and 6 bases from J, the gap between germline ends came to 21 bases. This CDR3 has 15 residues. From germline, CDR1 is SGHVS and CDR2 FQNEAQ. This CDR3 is CASSSSGTRGSEQYF. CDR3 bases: TGTGCCAGCAGTTCGTCTGGGACCCGGGGTTCCGAGCAGTACTTC.